This TCR beta chain was recorded in a study of blood T cell repertoires in COVID-19. The assay was immunoSEQ multiplex PCR, and TCRdb's table has in-frame clones only and misses some. The sample has some 150,000 clones; about 86% are singletons. The germline V gene has CDR1 LGHNA and CDR2 YNFKEQ. The CDR3 has 15 amino acids. J was trimmed by 8 bases and V by 6 bases; bases with no gene match: 11. What was sequenced was peripheral blood. This sequence was found in a woman aged 60-75 years with acute or convalescent COVID-19. The chain links TRBV4-2 to TRBJ2-3; 10 bases agree with TRBD2. The CDR3 nucleotides are TGTGCCAGCAGTGGCGCCGGGACTAGCGTCGGTACGCAGTATTTT. Amino acid sequence: CASSGAGTSVGTQYF.